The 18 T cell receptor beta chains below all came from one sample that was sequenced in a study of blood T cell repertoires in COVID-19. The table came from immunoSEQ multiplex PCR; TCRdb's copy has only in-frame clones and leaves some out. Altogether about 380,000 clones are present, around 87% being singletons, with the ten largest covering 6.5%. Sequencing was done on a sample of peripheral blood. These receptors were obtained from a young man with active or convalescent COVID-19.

CDR3 residues: CASSLEQGANYGYTF. The CDR3 nucleotides read TGTGCCAGCAGTTTAGAACAGGGGGCCAACTATGGCTACACCTTC. The chain links TRBV28 to TRBJ1-2, with 9 bases aligning to TRBD1. The V segment lost 2 bases and the J segment 2 bases; nucleotides outside the gene matches: 3. The CDR3 has 15 residues. Germline values: CDR1 MDHEN, CDR2 SYDVKM.

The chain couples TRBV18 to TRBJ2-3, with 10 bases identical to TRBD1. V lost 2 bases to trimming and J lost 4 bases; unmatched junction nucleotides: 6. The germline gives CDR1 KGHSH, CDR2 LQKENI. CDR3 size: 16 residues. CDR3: CASSPMGTGDADTQYF. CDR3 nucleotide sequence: TGTGCCAGCTCACCAATGGGGACAGGGGACGCAGATACGCAGTATTTT. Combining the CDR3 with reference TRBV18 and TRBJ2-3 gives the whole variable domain NAGVMQNPRHLVRRRGQEARLRCSPMKGHSHVYWYRQLPEEGLKFMVYLQKENIIDESGMPKERFSAEFPKEGPSILRIQQVVRGDSAAYFCASSPMGTGDADTQYFGPGTRLTVL.

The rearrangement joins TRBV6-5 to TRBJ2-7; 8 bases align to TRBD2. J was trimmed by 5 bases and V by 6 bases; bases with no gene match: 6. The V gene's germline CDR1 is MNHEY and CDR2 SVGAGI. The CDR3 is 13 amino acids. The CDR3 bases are TGTGCCAGCAGCAAAGCGGGAGTCCACGAGCAGTACTTC. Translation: CASSKAGVHEQYF.

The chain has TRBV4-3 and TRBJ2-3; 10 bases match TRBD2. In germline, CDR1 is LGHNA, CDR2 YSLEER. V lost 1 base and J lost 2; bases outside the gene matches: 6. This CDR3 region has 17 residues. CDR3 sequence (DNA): TGCGCCAGCAGCCAAGTTACTAGCGGGGCATACACAGATACGCAGTATTTT. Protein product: CASSQVTSGAYTDTQYF.

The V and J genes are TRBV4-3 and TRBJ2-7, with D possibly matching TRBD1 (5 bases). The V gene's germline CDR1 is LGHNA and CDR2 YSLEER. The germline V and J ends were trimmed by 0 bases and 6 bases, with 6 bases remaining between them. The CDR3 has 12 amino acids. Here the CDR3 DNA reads TGCGCCAGCAGCCAAGATGGGGCCGAGCAGTACTTC. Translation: CASSQDGAEQYF.

The CDR3 sequence: CASSLGRGGGTEAFF. CDR3 coding DNA: TGTGCCAGCAGTCTGGGTCGGGGGGGCGGAACTGAAGCTTTCTTT. The chain carries TRBV2 and TRBJ1-1; possible D gene TRBD1, 6 bases. Germline V gene lookup returns CDR1 SNHLY and CDR2 FYNNEI. With 5 bases removed from V and 5 bases from J, the gap between germline ends came to 18 bases. The CDR3 is 15 residues long.

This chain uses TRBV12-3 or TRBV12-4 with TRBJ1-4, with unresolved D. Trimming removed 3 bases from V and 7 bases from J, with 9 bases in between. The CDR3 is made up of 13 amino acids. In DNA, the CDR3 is TGTGCCAGCAGTTTGGCGGGGATTGAAAAACTGTTTTTT. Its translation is CASSLAGIEKLFF.

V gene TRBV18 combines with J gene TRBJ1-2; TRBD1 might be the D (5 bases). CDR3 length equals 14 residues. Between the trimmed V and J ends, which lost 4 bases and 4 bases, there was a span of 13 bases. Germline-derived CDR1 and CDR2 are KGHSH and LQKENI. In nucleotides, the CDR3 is TGTGCCAGCTCACGGGGAACAGGCGGCTATGGCTACACCTTC. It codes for CASSRGTGGYGYTF.

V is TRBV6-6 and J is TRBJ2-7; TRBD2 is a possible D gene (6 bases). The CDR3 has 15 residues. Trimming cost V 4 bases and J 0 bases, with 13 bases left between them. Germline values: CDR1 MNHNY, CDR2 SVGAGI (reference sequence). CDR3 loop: CASSWGLVDSYEQYF. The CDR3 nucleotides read TGTGCCAGCAGTTGGGGACTCGTGGACTCCTACGAGCAGTACTTC.

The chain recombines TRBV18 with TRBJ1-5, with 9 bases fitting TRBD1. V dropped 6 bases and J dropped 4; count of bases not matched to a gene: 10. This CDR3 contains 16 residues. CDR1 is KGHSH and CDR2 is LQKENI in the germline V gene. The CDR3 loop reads CASSLEMGQGNQPQHF. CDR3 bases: TGTGCCAGCTCCCTCGAAATGGGACAGGGTAATCAGCCCCAGCATTTT.

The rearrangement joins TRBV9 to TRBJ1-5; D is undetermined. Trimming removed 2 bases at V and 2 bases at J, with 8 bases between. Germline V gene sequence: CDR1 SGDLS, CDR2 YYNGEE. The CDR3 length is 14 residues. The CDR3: CASSVGYGNQPQHF. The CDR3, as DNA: TGTGCCAGCAGCGTGGGCTACGGCAATCAGCCCCAGCATTTT.

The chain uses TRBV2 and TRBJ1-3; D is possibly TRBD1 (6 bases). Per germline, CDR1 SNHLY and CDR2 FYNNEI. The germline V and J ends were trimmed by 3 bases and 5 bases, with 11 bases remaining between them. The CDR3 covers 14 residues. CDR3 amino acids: CASSEGHGRNTIYF. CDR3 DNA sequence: TGTGCCAGCAGTGAGGGACACGGTAGAAACACCATATATTTT.

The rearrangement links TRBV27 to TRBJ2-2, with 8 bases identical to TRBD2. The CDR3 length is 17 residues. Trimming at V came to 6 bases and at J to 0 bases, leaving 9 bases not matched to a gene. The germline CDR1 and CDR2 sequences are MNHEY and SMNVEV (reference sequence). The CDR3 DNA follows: TGTGCCAGCAGCCTCAACAGACTAGCGTCGAACACCGGGGAGCTGTTTTTT. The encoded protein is CASSLNRLASNTGELFF.

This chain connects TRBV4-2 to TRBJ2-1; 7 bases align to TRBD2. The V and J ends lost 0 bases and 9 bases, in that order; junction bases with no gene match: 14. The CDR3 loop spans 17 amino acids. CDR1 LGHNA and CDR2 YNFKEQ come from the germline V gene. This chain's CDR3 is CASSQDGQGRGIFEQFF. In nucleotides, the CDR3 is TGTGCCAGCAGCCAAGATGGGCAAGGGCGGGGGATTTTTGAGCAGTTCTTC.

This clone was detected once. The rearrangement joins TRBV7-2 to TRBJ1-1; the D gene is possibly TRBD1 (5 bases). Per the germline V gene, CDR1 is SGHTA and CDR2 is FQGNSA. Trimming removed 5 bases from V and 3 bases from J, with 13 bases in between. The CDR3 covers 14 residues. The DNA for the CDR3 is TGTGCCAGCAGCCCCCAGGGTAGTGACACTGAAGCTTTCTTT. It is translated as CASSPQGSDTEAFF.

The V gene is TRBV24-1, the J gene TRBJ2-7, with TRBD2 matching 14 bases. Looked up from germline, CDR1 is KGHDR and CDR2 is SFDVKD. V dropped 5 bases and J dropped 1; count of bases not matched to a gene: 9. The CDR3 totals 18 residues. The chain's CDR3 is CATSAATSGRALSYEQYF. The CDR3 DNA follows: TGTGCCACCAGTGCCGCGACTAGCGGGAGGGCCTTATCCTACGAGCAGTACTTC.

The CDR3 region has the DNA TGTGCCAGCAGTTACTCGAGGGACAGGCGACGATATGGCTACACCTTC. Translated: CASSYSRDRRRYGYTF. The chain uses TRBV6-2 or TRBV6-3 and TRBJ1-2, with 8 positions matching TRBD1. The J segment lost 5 bases and the V segment lost 0 bases, leaving 8 bases of the junction unmatched. The germline V gene has CDR1 MNHEY and CDR2 SVGEGT. This CDR3 comprises 16 residues.

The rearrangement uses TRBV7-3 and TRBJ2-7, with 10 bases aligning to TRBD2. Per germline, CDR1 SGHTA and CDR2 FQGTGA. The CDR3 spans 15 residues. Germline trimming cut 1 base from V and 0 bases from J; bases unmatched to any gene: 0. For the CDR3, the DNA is TGTGCCAGCAGCTTAATAGCGGGGGGCTCCTACGAGCAGTACTTC. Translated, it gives CASSLIAGGSYEQYF.